What follows are 11 T cell receptor beta chains derived from one specimen sequenced in a study of T cells in Graves' hyperthyroidism and ophthalmopathy. TCR beta CDR3 regions were amplified from RNA transcripts. Researchers ran a first-round RT-PCR on the TCR CDR3 using the HTBI primer set. TCRdb recomputed calls from the multiplex PCR reads with MiXCR, one row per CDR3 protein. The data contain 600,000 or so distinct CDR3 sequences, around 15% of them singletons. The sequenced sample consisted of blood. These receptors all stem from a woman aged 25 to 45 with Graves' hyperthyroidism.

This chain uses TRBV7-3 with TRBJ1-6; possible D gene TRBD1, 5 bases. CDR1 is SGHTA, CDR2 FQGTGA, per germline. The CDR3 runs 14 residues. V lost 4 bases to trimming and J lost 8 bases, with 12 bases between them. The DNA for the CDR3 is TGTGCCAGCAGCTCCGGGTTAGGGGATTCACCCCTCCACTTT. This gives the protein CASSSGLGDSPLHF.

This clonotype appeared many times. This rearrangement joins TRBV10-1 to TRBJ2-1, with 10 bases lining up with TRBD2. This CDR3 has 17 amino acids. After removal of 2 bases from V and 4 bases from J, the junction contained 8 bases not matched to a gene. The germline gives CDR1 WNHNN, CDR2 SYGVQD (reference sequence). The CDR3 DNA reads TGCGCCAGCAGTGAGAATCTAGCGGGAGAACCGTACAATGAGCAGTTCTTC. Protein product: CASSENLAGEPYNEQFF.

This clonotype has at least ten counts. V usage is TRBV20-1 and J usage is TRBJ2-7, with a weak D call TRBD2 (5 bases). V dropped 0 bases and J dropped 7 bases, with 19 bases sitting between them. Germline CDR1 DFQATT, CDR2 SNEGSKA (reference sequence). This CDR3 has 15 residues. The CDR3 spells CSARDPSSEGREQYF. The CDR3 region has the DNA TGCAGTGCTAGAGATCCTAGTAGCGAGGGAAGGGAGCAGTACTTC.

This clonotype was observed many times. The genes are TRBV7-2 and TRBJ2-1; D is unclear. Germline CDR1 SGHTA, CDR2 FQGNSA. The CDR3 consists of 15 residues. V dropped 1 base and J dropped 4 bases, with 11 bases sitting between them. CDR3 protein: CASSLDFTEYNEQFF. In nucleotides, the CDR3 is TGTGCCAGCAGCTTAGACTTTACAGAGTACAATGAGCAGTTCTTC.

This clonotype was detected ten times or more. V usage is TRBV28 and J usage is TRBJ2-1; tentative D call: TRBD2 (8 bases). Looked up from germline, CDR1 is MDHEN and CDR2 is SYDVKM. Trimming pared 10 bases from V and 4 bases from J, leaving 20 bases between. This CDR3 spans 15 amino acids. CDR3 in DNA: TGTGCCACCCTCGGGAGGGCAGGGGGGTACAATGAGCAGTTCTTC. This sequence encodes CATLGRAGGYNEQFF.

In its sample, this clonotype was seen a few times. At one boundary the junction diverges from the germline segment, which might be a read error. The V gene is TRBV7-3, the J gene TRBJ2-1, with 9 bases that match TRBD1. The CDR3 consists of 16 residues. The germline V gene has CDR1 SGHTA and CDR2 FQGTGA. The CDR3 reads CASNLKAGTGLVEQFF. CDR3 nucleotides: TGTGCCAGCAACTTAAAAGCCGGGACAGGGCTTGTTGAGCAGTTCTTC. The variable domain in full, with the rest retrieved from reference TRBV7-3 and TRBJ2-1, is GAGVSQTPSNKVTEKGKYVELRCDPISGHTALYWYRQSLGQGPEFLIYFQGTGAADDSGLPNDRFFAVRPEGSVSTLKIQRTERGDSAVYLCASNLKAGTGLVEQFFGPGTRLTVL.

This clonotype was seen many times. This chain uses TRBV7-9 with TRBJ2-5; D call uncertain. V lost 3 bases and J lost 10, with 15 bases in between. CDR1 SEHNR and CDR2 FQNEAQ come from the germline V gene (reference sequence). The CDR3 length is 13 residues. CDR3 DNA sequence: TGTGCCAGCAGCTTCGGCGGCCCGGGTGGCCAGTACTTC. It is translated as CASSFGGPGGQYF.

At least ten counts were recorded for this clonotype. The gene calls are TRBV24-1 and TRBJ1-5, with TRBD1 matching 8 bases. The germline V gene encodes CDR1 KGHDR and CDR2 SFDVKD. This CDR3 contains 15 residues. Trimming at V came to 4 bases and at J to 9 bases, leaving 10 bases not matched to a gene. CDR3 residues: CATSDSDREAWPQHF. In nucleotides, the CDR3 is TGTGCCACCAGTGACTCGGACAGGGAGGCATGGCCCCAGCATTTT.

This clonotype was found many times. The rearrangement links TRBV5-1 to TRBJ2-1; no definite D call. Germline V gives CDR1 SGHRS, CDR2 YFSETQ. Trimming cost V 0 bases and J 10 bases, with 11 bases left between them. The CDR3 is 13 amino acids. CDR3 bases: TGCGCCAGCAGCTTGGCGCCGAGCTGGGAGCAGTTCTTC. This gives the protein CASSLAPSWEQFF.

On this clonotype: This may come from a read error, since a much larger clone is one base off. J is TRBJ2-1 and V is TRBV7-2; 9 bases match TRBD2. This CDR3 spans 15 amino acids. Germline CDR1 and CDR2: SGHTA and FQGNSA. V was clipped by 8 bases and J by 4 bases; unmatched bases: 9. The CDR3 spells CASGLSGRSYNEQFF. As DNA, the CDR3 is TGTGCCAGCGGCCTAAGCGGGAGGTCTTACAATGAGCAGTTCTTC.

The genes are TRBV3-2 and TRBJ2-3; the table's TRBD1 call for D was not verified on the DNA. TRBV3-2 has pseudogene status. The CDR3 is 17 amino acids. The CDR3 sequence: CASSQDRRQGATDTQYF. The CDR3 nucleotides read TGTGCCAGCAGCCAAGATCGAAGACAGGGGGCTACAGATACGCAGTATTTT.